This is a list of T cell receptor beta chains from one sample in a study of T cell changes during pregnancy in multiple sclerosis. Clones were sequenced by immunoSEQ multiplex PCR, and TCRdb holds only the in-frame ones, with some missing. This table holds tens of thousands of clones, about 95% found once. Material: CD8+ T cells from peripheral blood mononuclear cells, obtained after pregnancy. The receptors originated from a female donor with multiple sclerosis, enrolled in a pregnancy study. The CDR3 runs from the conserved cysteine through the conserved F or W. The D gene is left open where the match is weak. Clone size, where shown, is once, few, many, or a class for clones that have expanded.

abundance,j_gene,v_gene,d_gene,CDR3nt,CDR3aa
few,TRBJ1-5,TRBV16,TRBD1,TGTGCCAGCAGCCAATCCGGGACAGGGTATCAGCCCCAGCATTTT,CASSQSGTGYQPQHF
NA,TRBJ1-1,TRBV11-2,NA,TGTGCCAGCAGCTTACCGGGGGGCGAAGCTTTCTTT,CASSLPGGEAFF
NA,TRBJ2-1,TRBV19,NA,TGTGCCAGTAGTATAGCTAGCAGCTACCTTAATGAGCAGTTCTTC,CASSIASSYLNEQFF
NA,TRBJ2-7,TRBV13,TRBD2,TGTGCCAGCAGCCTTGGACTAGCGGAGTTTGATTTCGGGCAGTACTTC,CASSLGLAEFDFGQYF
few,TRBJ2-5,TRBV5-1,TRBD1,TGCGCCAGCAGCCCGGGACAGGGGCGAGGAGAGACCCAGTACTTC,CASSPGQGRGETQYF
NA,TRBJ1-2,TRBV28,TRBD1,TGTGCCAGCGGGAGACAGGGGGCCGGGGGCTACACCTTC,CASGRQGAGGYTF
NA,TRBJ2-5,TRBV6-6,TRBD1,TGTGCCAGCAGTTTCGGACAGGCCCAAGAGACCCAGTACTTC,CASSFGQAQETQYF
once,TRBJ2-1,TRBV7-9,TRBD2,TGTGCCAGCAACGGACTAGCGGGAGGCTCCTCCTACAATGAGCAGTTCTTC,CASNGLAGGSSYNEQFF
medium-sized,TRBJ2-1,TRBV9,TRBD2,TGTGCCAGCAGCGTTAGCGGGAAGAAGAATGAGCAGTTCTTC,CASSVSGKKNEQFF
NA,TRBJ2-7,TRBV7-6,NA,TGTGCCAGCAGCTTAGCGGAACTCGGGACATACTACGAGCAGTACTTC,CASSLAELGTYYEQYF
NA,TRBJ2-3,TRBV10-2,TRBD2,TGCGCCAGCAGTGACGTAGCGGGAGGGGCAGATACGCAGTATTTT,CASSDVAGGADTQYF
NA,TRBJ2-4,TRBV15,NA,TGTGCCACCAGCAGTCATACGCGGGGGCTGGCCAAAAACATTCAGTACTTC,CATSSHTRGLAKNIQYF
NA,TRBJ2-7,TRBV19,TRBD1,TGTGCCAGTAGTCCTTCCGGGACAGGTTTCTACGAGCAGTACTTC,CASSPSGTGFYEQYF
NA,TRBJ2-7,TRBV11-2,NA,TGTGCCAGCAGCTTTTCGAGCACTGGCGAGCAGTACTTC,CASSFSSTGEQYF
NA,TRBJ2-4,TRBV19,TRBD1,TGTGCCAGTCCCACGGGACAGGGCGAAAACATTCAGTACTTC,CASPTGQGENIQYF
NA,TRBJ2-7,TRBV4-1,NA,TGCGCCAGCAGAGGGGGCTACGAGCAGTACTTC,CASRGGYEQYF
NA,TRBJ2-7,TRBV19,TRBD1,TGTGCCAGTAGCGCAGGGACAGGGGGCTTGTACGAGCAGTACTTC,CASSAGTGGLYEQYF
NA,TRBJ1-3,TRBV9,NA,TGTGCCAGCAGCCCGCAGGGGAGCTCTGGAAACACCATATATTTT,CASSPQGSSGNTIYF
NA,TRBJ2-7,TRBV7-8,TRBD1,TGTGCCAGCTCTGGGACAGGCGGAGCCTACGAGCAGTACTTC,CASSGTGGAYEQYF
NA,TRBJ2-1,TRBV19,TRBD2,TGTGCCAGTAGTCGCCTAGCGGGAGTCAATGAGCAGTTCTTC,CASSRLAGVNEQFF
NA,TRBJ1-1,TRBV9,NA,TGTGCCAGCAGCGTAATCGGGGAAATCGGGGCTGAAGCTTTCTTT,CASSVIGEIGAEAFF
NA,TRBJ2-5,TRBV19,NA,TGTGCCAGTAGTCCAAACCGGGGGACCCAGTACTTC,CASSPNRGTQYF
NA,TRBJ2-1,TRBV27,NA,TGTGCCAGCAGTTTAAGAGGAGGCAATGAGCAGTTCTTC,CASSLRGGNEQFF
NA,TRBJ1-1,TRBV10-2,TRBD1,TGCGCCAGCAGGAAGACAGGGATGGACACTGAAGCTTTCTTT,CASRKTGMDTEAFF
NA,TRBJ2-7,TRBV25-1,TRBD1,TGTGCCAGCAGTGACCCCAGGGGGCTGATGGAGGACGAGCAGTACTTC,CASSDPRGLMEDEQYF
NA,TRBJ2-7,TRBV7-9,TRBD1,TGTGCCAGCAGCCTACTGCAGGGGGTGAGAGCCTACGAGCAGTACTTC,CASSLLQGVRAYEQYF
NA,TRBJ1-1,TRBV5-6,NA,TGTGCCAGCAGCCCGCCGTTGGGGGGTCTTAACACTGAAGCTTTCTTT,CASSPPLGGLNTEAFF
NA,TRBJ1-1,TRBV19,NA,TGTGCCAGTAGTATCGGGGGGCCCACTGAAGCTTTCTTT,CASSIGGPTEAFF
NA,TRBJ2-7,TRBV19,NA,TGTGCCAGTAGTACTGCCTACGAGCAGTACTTC,CASSTAYEQYF
few,TRBJ2-1,TRBV1,NA,TGCACCAGCAGCCACCTACTAGCGCCCGCCTACAATGAGCAGTTCTTC,CTSSHLLAPAYNEQFF
NA,TRBJ2-1,TRBV18,TRBD2,TGTGCCAGCTCACCTGGACTAGCGGGAGGACCGCCCAACAATGAGCAGTTCTTC,CASSPGLAGGPPNNEQFF
NA,TRBJ2-5,TRBV5-1,TRBD1,TGCGCCAGCAGCTTGGGGGACAGCCGTCGGGAGACCCAGTACTTC,CASSLGDSRRETQYF
once,TRBJ2-7,TRBV5-1,NA,TGCGCCAGTTCTAGCGTTAACTCCTACGAGCAGTACTTC,CASSSVNSYEQYF
NA,TRBJ1-2,TRBV30,TRBD1,TGTGCCTGGACAGGGGGCGCGGGATATGGCTACACCTTC,CAWTGGAGYGYTF
NA,TRBJ2-3,TRBV7-2,TRBD2,TGTGCCAGCAGCTTGGCGACTAGCGGGAACACAGATACGCAGTATTTT,CASSLATSGNTDTQYF
NA,TRBJ2-7,TRBV27,NA,TGTGCCAGCAGTTTCGGCGACAGGGAATTACTCGGGAGTATCTACGAGCAGTACTTC,CASSFGDRELLGSIYEQYF
NA,TRBJ1-2,TRBV14,TRBD1,TGTGCCAGCAGCCACGGGTGGGACAGGGGGCTGGTCGACTATGGCTACACCTTC,CASSHGWDRGLVDYGYTF
NA,TRBJ1-1,TRBV25-1,NA,TGTGCCAGCAGTGAATTCGGGAACACTGAAGCTTTCTTT,CASSEFGNTEAFF
NA,TRBJ2-1,TRBV6-1,TRBD2,TGTGCCAGCAGAGAGCGGGACTATTACAATGAGCAGTTCTTC,CASRERDYYNEQFF
NA,TRBJ1-2,TRBV2,TRBD1,TGTGCCAGCAGCTTAGGACAGGAGGCCCACTATGGCGGCTACACCTTC,CASSLGQEAHYGGYTF
once,TRBJ2-1,TRBV6-4,NA,TGTGCCAGCAGTGACCCCAGGTTATCCTACAATGAGCAGTTCTTC,CASSDPRLSYNEQFF
NA,TRBJ1-5,TRBV6-1,TRBD1,TGTGCCAGCAGCGAGGACCTGACAGGGTATCAGCCCCAGCATTTT,CASSEDLTGYQPQHF
NA,TRBJ2-1,TRBV7-9,NA,TGTGCCAGCAGCTTCGGACTTCCCGAGCAGTTCTTC,CASSFGLPEQFF
NA,TRBJ2-1,TRBV5-6,TRBD1,TGTGCCAGCTCCGCACCCGGGACAGGGTACAATGAGCAGTTCTTC,CASSAPGTGYNEQFF
NA,TRBJ1-5,TRBV27,NA,TGTGCCAGCAGTTACAGGGGCAATCAGCCCCAGCATTTT,CASSYRGNQPQHF
medium-sized,TRBJ2-7,TRBV28,TRBD1,TGTGCCAGCAGGACAGGGTTGGGCTACGAGCAGTACTTC,CASRTGLGYEQYF
NA,TRBJ2-7,TRBV7-9,TRBD1,TGTGCCAGCAGCGGTACGGGACAGGGCTACGAGCAGTACTTC,CASSGTGQGYEQYF
NA,TRBJ2-7,TRBV5-1,TRBD2,TGCGCCAGCAGCCGGACTAGCGGGGTCTACGAGCAGTACTTC,CASSRTSGVYEQYF
NA,TRBJ2-3,TRBV14,NA,TGTGCCAGCAGCCCCGACTGGGATACGCAGTATTTT,CASSPDWDTQYF
once,TRBJ2-2,TRBV6-1,TRBD1,TGTGCCAGCAGTGAAGCGCCGGACAGGGGGTCGGACGCCGGGGAGCTGTTTTTT,CASSEAPDRGSDAGELFF
NA,TRBJ2-5,TRBV18,NA,TGTGCCAGCTCACCAGACATCCTCGAGACCCAGTACTTC,CASSPDILETQYF